The next 2 T cell receptor beta chains were all read from a single sample in a study of blood T cell repertoires in COVID-19. Using immunoSEQ multiplex PCR, the repertoire was profiled, and TCRdb retains in-frame clones only, with some absent. The table includes some 390,000 clones, roughly 90% detected once. The sequenced sample was PBMCs or T cells enriched from blood (not recorded which). Source of these receptors: a woman younger than 45 who had recovered from COVID-19.

The V call is TRBV4-3, the J call TRBJ2-3; 9 bases are a match to TRBD1. CDR3 length: 15 residues. The trim removed 3 bases at V and 3 bases at J, leaving 4 bases unmatched. Germline V CDR1 and CDR2: LGHNA, YSLEER. The CDR3 DNA sequence: TGCGCCAGCAGCCAGTACAGGGGGCAGACAGATACGCAGTATTTT. This encodes CASSQYRGQTDTQYF.

V is TRBV14 and J is TRBJ1-2; D gene ambiguous. The V and J ends lost 3 bases and 4 bases respectively, with 18 bases between them. CDR1 and CDR2 from the germline V gene are SGHDN and FVKESK. The CDR3 spans 16 residues. CDR3 coding DNA: TGTGCCAGCAGCCATCGTTTTCTGGGCGCGAGCTATGGCTACACCTTC. It specifies CASSHRFLGASYGYTF.